This TCR beta chain was identified in a study of T cells in localized non-small cell lung cancer. Study findings and constraints: An association was observed between higher blood T cell density and longer overall survival.

Clones were sequenced by immunoSEQ multiplex PCR, and TCRdb holds only the in-frame ones, with some missing. Altogether 50,000 to 55,000 clones are present, 75% to 90% being singletons, with the ten largest covering approximately 17%. This CDR3 comprises 17 residues. Germline loops: CDR1 MNHEY, CDR2 SMNVEV (reference sequence). V lost 6 bases to trimming and J lost 3 bases; unmatched junction nucleotides: 15. A remark on this clone: The antigen is undetermined.

The genes are TRBV27 and TRBJ1-1, with 8 bases aligning to TRBD1. Sequenced here: peripheral blood mononuclear cells, sampled before any cancer treatment. The sequence derives from a man aged 40 to 69 with stage III lung adenocarcinoma. CDR3 in DNA: TGTGCCAGCAGCTTCATCTCAGGGGGCGCTGGGGACACTGAAGCTTTCTTT. This translates into CASSFISGGAGDTEAFF.